The 18 T cell receptor beta chains given below trace back to one sample, sequenced in a study of blood T cell repertoires in COVID-19. The data were produced by immunoSEQ multiplex PCR, yet TCRdb's version contains in-frame clones alone and is incomplete. In the table there are approximately 220,000 clones, around 89% of which are singletons. Sequencing was done on a sample of PBMCs or T cells enriched from blood (not recorded which). These receptors all come from a woman in her 30s who had recovered from COVID-19.

The J gene is TRBJ1-6, the V gene TRBV27, with 8 bases matching TRBD1. V trimming: 0 bases; J trimming: 7 bases; junction bases outside the gene matches: 14. There are 19 residues in the CDR3. Germline values: CDR1 MNHEY, CDR2 SMNVEV (reference sequence). Here the CDR3 reads CASSLSSPSSGGANSPLHF. The CDR3 DNA sequence: TGTGCCAGCAGTTTATCGTCTCCGTCTTCAGGGGGCGCAAATTCACCCCTCCACTTT.

The rearrangement links TRBV5-6 to TRBJ2-3; 7 bases map to TRBD1. Germline values: CDR1 SGHDT, CDR2 YYEEEE. This CDR3 is 17 amino acids long. With V trimmed by 4 bases and J by 2 bases, 13 bases remained unmatched. CDR3 in DNA: TGTGCCAGCAGCGAGACCGGGACAGATTCCTCCACAGATACGCAGTATTTT. It codes for CASSETGTDSSTDTQYF.

This clone was seen only a few times. The CDR3 DNA sequence: TGTGCCAGCAGCTTAAATCAGGCAGTTACCCTCCACTTT. This encodes CASSLNQAVTLHF. The chain recombines TRBV7-2 with TRBJ1-6; D is unclear. The CDR3 spans 13 residues. V lost 2 bases and J 14 bases, leaving 13 bases between the germline ends. The germline V gene has CDR1 SGHTA and CDR2 FQGNSA.

This rearrangement joins TRBV14 to TRBJ1-2; 11 nucleotides align to TRBD1. The V gene end was trimmed by 0 bases and the J gene end by 13 bases; junction bases not matched to a gene: 10. The CDR3 loop spans 15 amino acids. The germline CDR1 and CDR2 sequences are SGHDN and FVKESK. The CDR3 coding sequence is TGTGCCAGCAGCCAAGATCAAGGTGGACAGGGGGCCCGCACCTTC. It translates to CASSQDQGGQGARTF.

Concerning this clone: Distinct nucleotide sequences in the sample also encode this CDR3. DNA for the CDR3: TGTGCCAGCTCCCCGGGACAGGCGAACACTGAAGCTTTCTTT. It encodes CASSPGQANTEAFF. The chain links TRBV18 to TRBJ1-1; 8 bases are a match to TRBD1. The CDR3 is 14 amino acids. CDR1 is KGHSH, CDR2 LQKENI, per germline. Trimming removed 6 bases from V and 1 base from J; junction bases left unmatched: 4.

The chain employs TRBV7-3 and TRBJ2-3; 10 nucleotides match TRBD1. Germline assignment: CDR1 SGHTA and CDR2 FQGTGA. This CDR3 has 13 residues. V lost 5 bases, J lost 9 bases, and 5 bases stayed unmatched. CDR3 DNA sequence: TGTGCCAGCAGCCCAGGGACAGGGGAAACGCAGTATTTT. Protein product: CASSPGTGETQYF.

The chain links TRBV19 to TRBJ1-6, with no clear D. CDR1 and CDR2 from the germline V gene are LNHDA and SQIVND (reference sequence). The CDR3 totals 14 residues. Trimming pared 5 bases from V and 10 bases from J, leaving 15 bases between. The DNA for the CDR3 is TGTGCCAGTAGTGTCCTGGCAACTAACTCACCCCTCCACTTT. The encoded protein is CASSVLATNSPLHF.

This clone appeared once. The chain uses TRBV21-1 and TRBJ2-1; the D segment call TRBD1 is taken from the table without a DNA check. TRBV21-1 is a known pseudogene. The CDR3 is 15 residues long. The CDR3 loop reads CASSHRDRGCNEQFF. The CDR3 DNA follows: TGTGCCAGCAGCCACCGGGACAGGGGATGCAATGAGCAGTTCTTC.

The rearrangement joins TRBV10-3 to TRBJ1-1, with D perhaps matching TRBD1 (6 bases). The CDR3 contains 14 residues. The germline V and J ends were trimmed by 6 bases and 1 base, with 12 bases remaining between them. Germline loops: CDR1 ENHRY, CDR2 SYGVKD. CDR3 in amino acids: CAIRPRQANTEAFF. Here the CDR3 DNA reads TGTGCCATCAGGCCTAGACAGGCGAACACTGAAGCTTTCTTT.

CDR3 residues: CASSYSIAGASTDTQYF. The CDR3 DNA follows: TGTGCCAGCAGTTACTCGATAGCGGGAGCTAGCACAGATACGCAGTATTTT. The rearrangement links TRBV6-2 or TRBV6-3 to TRBJ2-3, with 9 nucleotides matching TRBD2. There are 17 residues in the CDR3. The V gene end was trimmed by 0 bases and the J gene end by 0 bases; junction bases not matched to a gene: 4. CDR1 is MNHEY and CDR2 is SVGEGT in the germline V gene.

This chain joins TRBV6-1 and TRBJ1-3; D is uncertain. The CDR3 runs 17 residues. CDR1 and CDR2 (germline): MNHNS, SASEGT. V was pared by 2 bases and J by 1 base, with 15 bases between. CDR3 in DNA: TGTGCCAGCAGTGAATCAGACGCGGCTTTATCTGGAAACACCATATATTTT. It translates to CASSESDAALSGNTIYF.

CDR3 bases: TGTGCCAGCAGTCCTATATCGGAGACCCAGTACTTC. The encoded protein is CASSPISETQYF. The chain has TRBV6-5 and TRBJ2-5, with D unresolved. The CDR3 totals 12 residues. Trimming stripped 5 bases from V and 5 bases from J, with 9 bases between. Germline V gene sequence: CDR1 MNHEY, CDR2 SVGAGI.

This chain uses TRBV14 with TRBJ2-1; 7 bases agree with TRBD1. With V trimmed by 0 bases and J by 2 bases, 7 bases remained unmatched. The CDR3 sequence is 17 residues long. Germline CDR1 reads SGHDN; CDR2 reads FVKESK. CDR3 residues: CASSQEKTGVPYNEQFF. The CDR3 DNA reads TGTGCCAGCAGCCAAGAGAAAACAGGGGTCCCCTACAATGAGCAGTTCTTC.

The V and J genes are TRBV21-1 and TRBJ1-2. TRBV21-1 is listed as a pseudogene. This CDR3 contains 17 residues. The CDR3 loop is CASSKGGPRGCECGYTF. The CDR3 DNA sequence: TGTGCCAGCAGCAAAGGGGGTCCCCGAGGGTGTGAGTGTGGCTACACCTTC.

The CDR3 protein is CASIPTGTYGYTF. The CDR3 DNA is TGTGCCAGCATTCCGACAGGGACCTATGGCTACACCTTC. The gene calls are TRBV6-5 and TRBJ1-2; 7 nucleotides align to TRBD1. This CDR3 is 13 amino acids long. Germline CDR1 reads MNHEY; CDR2 reads SVGAGI. Germline trimming cut 7 bases from V and 4 bases from J; bases unmatched to any gene: 6.

V gene TRBV14 combines with J gene TRBJ1-1; perhaps TRBD1 as D (5 bases). This CDR3 spans 12 amino acids. V was trimmed by 4 bases and J by 4 bases, leaving 7 bases between them. Germline CDR1 reads SGHDN; CDR2 reads FVKESK. CDR3 protein: CASSRTLTEAFF. CDR3 nucleotide sequence: TGTGCCAGCAGCCGGACACTCACTGAAGCTTTCTTT.

V gene TRBV5-1 combines with J gene TRBJ1-1; D remains unclear. The V end lost 3 bases, the J end lost 1 base, and 13 bases lay between the germline ends. The germline gives CDR1 SGHRS, CDR2 YFSETQ. The CDR3 loop spans 15 amino acids. CDR3 in amino acids: CASSSGLRENTEAFF. CDR3 nucleotide sequence: TGCGCCAGCAGCTCTGGACTGCGAGAGAACACTGAAGCTTTCTTT.

This clone showed up just once. The V call is TRBV6-5, the J call TRBJ2-2; 7 bases align to TRBD2. V lost 6 bases and J lost 7; bases outside the gene matches: 8. Germline CDR1 MNHEY, CDR2 SVGAGI. CDR3 length equals 14 residues. This CDR3 is CASSRLARHGELFF. The CDR3 region has the DNA TGTGCCAGCAGCCGACTAGCCCGCCACGGGGAGCTGTTTTTT.